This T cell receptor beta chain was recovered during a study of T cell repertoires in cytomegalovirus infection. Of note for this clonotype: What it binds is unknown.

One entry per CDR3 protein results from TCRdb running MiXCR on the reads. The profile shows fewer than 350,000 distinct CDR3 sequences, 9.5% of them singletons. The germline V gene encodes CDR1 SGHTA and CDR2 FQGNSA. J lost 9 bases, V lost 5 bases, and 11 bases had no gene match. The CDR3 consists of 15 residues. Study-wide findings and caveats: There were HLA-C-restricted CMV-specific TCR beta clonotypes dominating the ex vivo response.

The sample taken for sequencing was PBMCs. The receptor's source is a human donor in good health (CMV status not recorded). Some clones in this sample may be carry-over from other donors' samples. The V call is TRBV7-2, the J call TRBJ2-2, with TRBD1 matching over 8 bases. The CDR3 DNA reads TGTGCCAGCAGCAGCCAGGGGGCGGGCCCCCGGGAGCTGTTTTTT. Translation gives CASSSQGAGPRELFF.